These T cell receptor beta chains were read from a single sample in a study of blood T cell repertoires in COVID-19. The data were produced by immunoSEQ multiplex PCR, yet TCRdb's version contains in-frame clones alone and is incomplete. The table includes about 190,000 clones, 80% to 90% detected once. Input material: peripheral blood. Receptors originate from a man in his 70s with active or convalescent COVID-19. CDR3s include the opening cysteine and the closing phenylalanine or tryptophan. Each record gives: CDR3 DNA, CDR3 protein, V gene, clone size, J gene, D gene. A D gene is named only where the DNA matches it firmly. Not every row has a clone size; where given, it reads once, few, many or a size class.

cdr3_nt: TGTGCCAGCTCAGCGGGGCTCTCCTACGAGCAGTACTTC; cdr3_aa: CASSAGLSYEQYF; v_call: TRBV6-5; clone_size: NA; j_call: TRBJ2-7; d_call: TRBD2
cdr3_nt: TGTGCCACCAGTGATCCCCAGGAGGGTCGGTTGACCCAGTACTTC; cdr3_aa: CATSDPQEGRLTQYF; v_call: TRBV24-1; clone_size: NA; j_call: TRBJ2-5; d_call: NA
cdr3_nt: TGCGCCAGCAGCCACCTAGGGGGTCACGAGCAGTACTTC; cdr3_aa: CASSHLGGHEQYF; v_call: TRBV4-3; clone_size: NA; j_call: TRBJ2-7; d_call: NA
cdr3_nt: TGTGCCAGCAGCTTAGCACCAGGGCCCGGGGGGGAGCAGTACTTC; cdr3_aa: CASSLAPGPGGEQYF; v_call: TRBV7-6; clone_size: NA; j_call: TRBJ2-7; d_call: TRBD2
cdr3_nt: TGTGCTAGTCAAAGACAGGGTTTGACGACCCAGTACTTC; cdr3_aa: CASQRQGLTTQYF; v_call: TRBV12-5; clone_size: NA; j_call: TRBJ2-5; d_call: TRBD1
cdr3_nt: TGTGCCAGCAGTTCCCGGCCGGGACAGGGTGTCACTGAAGCTTTCTTT; cdr3_aa: CASSSRPGQGVTEAFF; v_call: TRBV28; clone_size: NA; j_call: TRBJ1-1; d_call: TRBD1
cdr3_nt: TGTGCCATCAGCCGAACAGGGGGGGAAACTGAAGCTTTCTTT; cdr3_aa: CAISRTGGETEAFF; v_call: TRBV10-3; clone_size: once; j_call: TRBJ1-1; d_call: TRBD1
cdr3_nt: TGTGCCATCAGTGAACAGGGGATCTATGGCTACACCTTC; cdr3_aa: CAISEQGIYGYTF; v_call: TRBV10-3; clone_size: NA; j_call: TRBJ1-2; d_call: TRBD1
cdr3_nt: TGTGCCATCAGTGAGGAGGTAGCCAGCACAGATACGCAGTATTTT; cdr3_aa: CAISEEVASTDTQYF; v_call: TRBV10-3; clone_size: NA; j_call: TRBJ2-3; d_call: NA
cdr3_nt: TGTGCCAGCAGTCACCGAGGGCTGAACACTGAAGCTTTCTTT; cdr3_aa: CASSHRGLNTEAFF; v_call: TRBV27; clone_size: NA; j_call: TRBJ1-1; d_call: NA
cdr3_nt: TGTGCCAGCAGTTTAGGGGCGACCAGGGCGTTTAATGAAAAACTGTTTTTT; cdr3_aa: CASSLGATRAFNEKLFF; v_call: TRBV28; clone_size: NA; j_call: TRBJ1-4; d_call: NA
cdr3_nt: TGTGCCAGCTCACCTGGACAGGGTAAAACTAACTATGGCTACACCTTC; cdr3_aa: CASSPGQGKTNYGYTF; v_call: TRBV18; clone_size: few; j_call: TRBJ1-2; d_call: TRBD1
cdr3_nt: TGTGCCAGCAGCTTAGGGAACAGGGTGAAGTACGAGCAGTACTTC; cdr3_aa: CASSLGNRVKYEQYF; v_call: TRBV7-2; clone_size: NA; j_call: TRBJ2-7; d_call: NA
cdr3_nt: TGTGCCAGCAGCCAAGATGACGACAGGAGTTTGAACACTGAAGCTTTCTTT; cdr3_aa: CASSQDDDRSLNTEAFF; v_call: TRBV3-1/TRBV3-2; clone_size: NA; j_call: TRBJ1-1; d_call: NA
cdr3_nt: TGTGCCTGGAGTGTCCTCTTTCAAGAGACCCAGTACTTC; cdr3_aa: CAWSVLFQETQYF; v_call: TRBV30; clone_size: few; j_call: TRBJ2-5; d_call: NA
cdr3_nt: TGTGCCACCAGCACGATTGGCAGTTACGAGCAGTACTTC; cdr3_aa: CATSTIGSYEQYF; v_call: TRBV15; clone_size: NA; j_call: TRBJ2-7; d_call: NA
cdr3_nt: TGTGCCAGCAGCGCTGGACTAGCGGGGGGGTACAATGAGCAGTTCTTC; cdr3_aa: CASSAGLAGGYNEQFF; v_call: TRBV7-2; clone_size: NA; j_call: TRBJ2-1; d_call: TRBD2
cdr3_nt: TGCAGTGCTAGTCGCTCCCCACTTGCTGAGCAGTTCTTC; cdr3_aa: CSASRSPLAEQFF; v_call: TRBV20-1; clone_size: NA; j_call: TRBJ2-1; d_call: NA
cdr3_nt: TGTGCCAGCAGTTTTTTCCCCTATGGTTCACCCCTCCACTTT; cdr3_aa: CASSFFPYGSPLHF; v_call: TRBV27; clone_size: NA; j_call: TRBJ1-6; d_call: NA
cdr3_nt: TGTGCCAGCAGTTTCTTCCCAGATACGCAGTATTTT; cdr3_aa: CASSFFPDTQYF; v_call: TRBV12-3/TRBV12-4; clone_size: NA; j_call: TRBJ2-3; d_call: NA
cdr3_nt: TGTGCCAGCAGCCCTACGAGAAGCACTGAAGCTTTCTTT; cdr3_aa: CASSPTRSTEAFF; v_call: TRBV7-2; clone_size: NA; j_call: TRBJ1-1; d_call: NA
cdr3_nt: TGCGCCAGCAGCCAAGATTTGGCGCAGGATTGGGGCTACACCTTC; cdr3_aa: CASSQDLAQDWGYTF; v_call: TRBV4-3; clone_size: NA; j_call: TRBJ1-2; d_call: NA
cdr3_nt: TGTGCCAGCAGCTTGTCTCCGGGGAGGCGGACCGGGGAGCTGTTTTTT; cdr3_aa: CASSLSPGRRTGELFF; v_call: TRBV5-5; clone_size: NA; j_call: TRBJ2-2; d_call: NA
cdr3_nt: TGTGCCAGCAGCTTAGGGGGGTCCGGGACTAGCGGAACAGATACGCAGTATTTT; cdr3_aa: CASSLGGSGTSGTDTQYF; v_call: TRBV7-2; clone_size: NA; j_call: TRBJ2-3; d_call: TRBD2
cdr3_nt: TGTGCCAGCAGTTATGACCGTCACAGATCCTACGAGCAGTACTTC; cdr3_aa: CASSYDRHRSYEQYF; v_call: TRBV6-2/TRBV6-3; clone_size: NA; j_call: TRBJ2-7; d_call: NA
cdr3_nt: TGTGCCAGCAGCTTGGGTAGGGACTATGGGTACGAGCAGTACTTC; cdr3_aa: CASSLGRDYGYEQYF; v_call: TRBV5-6; clone_size: NA; j_call: TRBJ2-7; d_call: TRBD2
cdr3_nt: TGCAGCGTCTTTATGAGTGCAGATACGCAGTATTTT; cdr3_aa: CSVFMSADTQYF; v_call: TRBV29-1; clone_size: NA; j_call: TRBJ2-3; d_call: NA
cdr3_nt: TGTGCCAGCAGCCAAGTCACCTACAATGAGCAGTTCTTC; cdr3_aa: CASSQVTYNEQFF; v_call: TRBV3-1/TRBV3-2; clone_size: NA; j_call: TRBJ2-1; d_call: NA
cdr3_nt: TGTGCCATCTCGCGGGTTGCGGGCACAGATACGCAGTATTTT; cdr3_aa: CAISRVAGTDTQYF; v_call: TRBV10-3; clone_size: NA; j_call: TRBJ2-3; d_call: NA
cdr3_nt: TGTGCCAGCAGCTCCCGTCGGGTTGGGAACACTGAAGCTTTCTTT; cdr3_aa: CASSSRRVGNTEAFF; v_call: TRBV11-2; clone_size: NA; j_call: TRBJ1-1; d_call: NA
cdr3_nt: TGTGCCAGCAGCTCCCGGGTTTTACCTAATGAAAAACTGTTTTTT; cdr3_aa: CASSSRVLPNEKLFF; v_call: TRBV7-8; clone_size: NA; j_call: TRBJ1-4; d_call: NA
cdr3_nt: TGTGCCAGCAGCCCCCGACTAGCGTCCTACGAGCAGTACTTC; cdr3_aa: CASSPRLASYEQYF; v_call: TRBV7-2; clone_size: NA; j_call: TRBJ2-7; d_call: TRBD2
cdr3_nt: TGTGCCAGCAGCGAAACAGGGGCCGACTACACCTTC; cdr3_aa: CASSETGADYTF; v_call: TRBV6-2/TRBV6-3; clone_size: NA; j_call: TRBJ1-2; d_call: TRBD1
cdr3_nt: TGTGCCATCAACCCGACAGGGTGGAACACTGAAGCTTTCTTT; cdr3_aa: CAINPTGWNTEAFF; v_call: TRBV10-3; clone_size: large; j_call: TRBJ1-1; d_call: TRBD1
cdr3_nt: TGCGCCAGCAGCTTGGGGCCAGGCCAAGCCTACGAGCAGTACTTC; cdr3_aa: CASSLGPGQAYEQYF; v_call: TRBV5-1; clone_size: few; j_call: TRBJ2-7; d_call: NA
cdr3_nt: TGTGCCAGCAGCGCGACTAGCGGAAACACAGATACGCAGTATTTT; cdr3_aa: CASSATSGNTDTQYF; v_call: TRBV7-9; clone_size: NA; j_call: TRBJ2-3; d_call: TRBD2
cdr3_nt: TGTGCCAGCAGTTTAATCCCCCCGTACGAGCAGTACTTC; cdr3_aa: CASSLIPPYEQYF; v_call: TRBV27; clone_size: NA; j_call: TRBJ2-7; d_call: NA
cdr3_nt: TGCAGCGCTGGGCTTGAGAACACTGAAGCTTTCTTT; cdr3_aa: CSAGLENTEAFF; v_call: TRBV29-1; clone_size: NA; j_call: TRBJ1-1; d_call: NA
cdr3_nt: TGTGCCAGCAGTTACAGGGTGCAGGGGGCTCGTCAGCCCCAGCATTTT; cdr3_aa: CASSYRVQGARQPQHF; v_call: TRBV6-2/TRBV6-3; clone_size: NA; j_call: TRBJ1-5; d_call: TRBD1